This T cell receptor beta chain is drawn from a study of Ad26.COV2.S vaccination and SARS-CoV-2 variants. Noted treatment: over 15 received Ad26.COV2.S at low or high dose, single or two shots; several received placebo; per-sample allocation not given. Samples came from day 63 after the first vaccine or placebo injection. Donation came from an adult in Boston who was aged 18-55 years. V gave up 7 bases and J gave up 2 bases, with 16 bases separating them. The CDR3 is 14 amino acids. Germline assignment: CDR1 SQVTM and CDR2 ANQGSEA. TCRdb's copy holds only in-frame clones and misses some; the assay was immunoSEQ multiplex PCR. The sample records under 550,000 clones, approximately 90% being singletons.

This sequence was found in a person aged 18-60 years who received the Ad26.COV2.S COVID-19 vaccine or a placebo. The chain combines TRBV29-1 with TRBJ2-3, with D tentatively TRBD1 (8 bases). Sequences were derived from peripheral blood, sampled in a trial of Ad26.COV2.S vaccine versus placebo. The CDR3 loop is CSADTGGDTDTQYF. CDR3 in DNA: TGCAGCGCGGATACAGGGGGGGACACAGATACGCAGTATTTT.